This TCR beta chain was obtained from a study of blood T cell repertoires in COVID-19. The method was immunoSEQ multiplex PCR; TCRdb's version includes in-frame clones alone and lacks a portion of them. The sample shows 46,000 or so clones, 80% to 90% of them seen only once. J gave up 4 bases and V 5 bases, and 11 bases lay outside the gene matches. The length of the CDR3 is 16 residues. Germline V gene lookup returns CDR1 LGHNA and CDR2 YSLEER. This clone was seen a few times. The chain couples TRBV4-3 to TRBJ1-1, with TRBD1 identical over 9 bases. Source material: peripheral blood. The source is a man over 45 with acute or convalescent COVID-19. The CDR3 protein is CASSARPDRGTTEAFF. The CDR3 nucleotides read TGCGCCAGCAGCGCCAGACCCGACAGGGGGACCACTGAAGCTTTCTTT.